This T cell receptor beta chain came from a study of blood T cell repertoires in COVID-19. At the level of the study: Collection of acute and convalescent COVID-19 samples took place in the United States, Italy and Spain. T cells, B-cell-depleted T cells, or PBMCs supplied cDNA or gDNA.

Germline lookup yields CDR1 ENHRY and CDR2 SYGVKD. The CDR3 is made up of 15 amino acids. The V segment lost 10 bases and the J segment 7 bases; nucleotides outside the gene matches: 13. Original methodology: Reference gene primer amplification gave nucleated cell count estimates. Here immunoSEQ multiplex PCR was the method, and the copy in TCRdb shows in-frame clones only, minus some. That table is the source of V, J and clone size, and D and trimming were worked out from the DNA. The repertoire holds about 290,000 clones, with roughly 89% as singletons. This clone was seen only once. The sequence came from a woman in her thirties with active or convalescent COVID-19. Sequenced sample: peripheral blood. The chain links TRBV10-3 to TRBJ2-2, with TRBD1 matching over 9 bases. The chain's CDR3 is CATALLGQGIGELFF. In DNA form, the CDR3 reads TGTGCCACAGCGCTTCTCGGACAGGGGATCGGGGAGCTGTTTTTT.